This T cell receptor beta chain is from a study of blood T cell repertoires in COVID-19. Overall study: T cells, B-cell-depleted T cells, or PBMCs supplied cDNA or gDNA.

The assay was immunoSEQ multiplex PCR, and TCRdb's table has in-frame clones only and misses some. The repertoire holds roughly 300,000 clones, about 85% seen once, with roughly 2.5% in the top ten. Trimming removed 5 bases from V and 5 bases from J; junction bases left unmatched: 9. Germline CDR1 SGHVS, CDR2 FQNEAQ. CDR3 size: 15 residues. The source is a woman aged 50 to 60 who had recovered from COVID-19. Sequenced: PBMCs or T cells enriched from blood (not recorded which). The V and J genes are TRBV7-8 and TRBJ2-7, with 10 bases lining up with TRBD1. CDR3 sequence reads: CASSKGQGKSHEQYF. DNA of the CDR3: TGTGCCAGCAGCAAGGGACAGGGGAAATCCCACGAGCAGTACTTC.